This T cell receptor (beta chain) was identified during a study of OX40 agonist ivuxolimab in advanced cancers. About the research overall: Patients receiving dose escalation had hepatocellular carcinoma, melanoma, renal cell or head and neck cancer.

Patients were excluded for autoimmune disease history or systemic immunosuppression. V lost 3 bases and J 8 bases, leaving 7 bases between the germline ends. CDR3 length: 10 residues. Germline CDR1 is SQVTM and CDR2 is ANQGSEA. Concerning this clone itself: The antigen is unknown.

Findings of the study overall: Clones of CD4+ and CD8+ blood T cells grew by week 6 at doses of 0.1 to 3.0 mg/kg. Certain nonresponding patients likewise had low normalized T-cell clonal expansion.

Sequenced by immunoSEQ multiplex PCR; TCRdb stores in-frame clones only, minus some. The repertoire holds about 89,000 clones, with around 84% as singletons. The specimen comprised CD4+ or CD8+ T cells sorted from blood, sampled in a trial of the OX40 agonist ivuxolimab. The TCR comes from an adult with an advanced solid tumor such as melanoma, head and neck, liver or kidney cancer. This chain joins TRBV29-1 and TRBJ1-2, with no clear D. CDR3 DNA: TGCAGCGTTGAGGACCTCGGCTACACCTTC. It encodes CSVEDLGYTF.